A selection of T cell receptor beta chains follows, all from one sample in a study of T cell responses to AZD1222 COVID-19 vaccine. The protocol was immunoSEQ multiplex PCR, while the TCRdb copy is restricted to in-frame clones and leaves out a portion. The sample consists of 110,000 or so clones, approximately 90% of them appearing once. The sequencing here drew on peripheral blood, taken on day 0 of AZD1222 vaccination. The receptors here all came from an adult in good health. The CDR3 runs from the conserved cysteine through the conserved F or W. A D gene is named only where the DNA matches it firmly. Some rows mark clone size as missing; the rest say once, few, many or name a class of expanded clone.

. | TRBJ1-2 | TRBV5-1 | . | CASSLESGGGYGYTF | TGCGCCAGCAGCTTGGAAAGCGGGGGGGGCTATGGCTACACCTTC
. | TRBJ2-5 | TRBV18 | . | CASSDRETQYF | TGTGCCAGCTCTGATAGGGAGACCCAGTACTTC
. | TRBJ2-3 | TRBV7-9 | . | CASSSGHGDTQYF | TGTGCCAGCAGCTCGGGGCATGGAGATACGCAGTATTTT
TRBD1 | TRBJ1-1 | TRBV5-4 | . | CASRPGGNTEAFF | TGTGCCAGCAGACCAGGGGGGAACACTGAAGCTTTCTTT
TRBD1 | TRBJ2-7 | TRBV10-3 | . | CAISGETGTYEQYF | TGTGCCATCAGTGGAGAGACAGGGACCTACGAGCAGTACTTC
TRBD1 | TRBJ2-7 | TRBV6-1 | . | CASSEGTSGTGGYEQYF | TGTGCCAGCAGTGAGGGAACCTCCGGGACAGGGGGCTACGAGCAGTACTTC
TRBD2 | TRBJ2-5 | TRBV5-4 | . | CASRPPVVAGAPETQYF | TGTGCCAGCAGGCCCCCGGTCGTAGCGGGAGCTCCTGAGACCCAGTACTTC
TRBD1 | TRBJ1-6 | TRBV5-1 | . | CASSLSSGTVSNSPLHF | TGCGCCAGCAGCCTATCCTCCGGGACAGTTAGCAATTCACCCCTCCACTTT
. | TRBJ1-5 | TRBV3-1/TRBV3-2 | . | CASSQIQGLRNQPQHF | TGTGCCAGCAGCCAAATACAGGGATTGCGCAATCAGCCCCAGCATTTT
. | TRBJ1-2 | TRBV7-9 | . | CASSPSGEAGGYTF | TGTGCCAGCAGCCCCTCAGGGGAGGCCGGGGGCTACACCTTC
. | TRBJ1-1 | TRBV27 | . | CASMGAGRFTEAFF | TGTGCCAGCATGGGGGCAGGGAGGTTCACTGAAGCTTTCTTT
. | TRBJ1-1 | TRBV6-5 | few | CASSLVLNTEAFF | TGTGCCAGCAGTTTAGTGCTGAACACTGAAGCTTTCTTT
. | TRBJ2-5 | TRBV5-6 | few | CASSLGLGETQYF | TGTGCCAGCAGCTTGGGGCTCGGAGAGACCCAGTACTTC
TRBD1 | TRBJ2-1 | TRBV24-1 | few | CATSKRGQGYNEQFF | TGTGCCACCAGTAAGAGGGGACAGGGCTACAATGAGCAGTTCTTC
. | TRBJ2-7 | TRBV7-2 | . | CASSLGGSEGDEQYF | TGTGCCAGCAGCTTAGGGGGTAGCGAAGGGGACGAGCAGTACTTC
TRBD2 | TRBJ2-3 | TRBV19 | . | CASSTYSGGGTDTQYF | TGTGCCAGTAGTACTTATAGCGGGGGGGGCACAGATACGCAGTATTTT
. | TRBJ1-2 | TRBV5-4 | . | CASSGNYGYTF | TGTGCCAGCAGCGGGAACTATGGCTACACCTTC
. | TRBJ2-3 | TRBV4-3 | . | CASSQGTQAQYF | TGCGCCAGCAGCCAAGGGACGCAGGCGCAGTATTTT
. | TRBJ1-5 | TRBV19 | . | CASSMVLVPQPQHF | TGTGCCAGTAGTATGGTCTTGGTCCCTCAGCCCCAGCATTTT
TRBD1 | TRBJ2-5 | TRBV11-2 | . | CASSNTDRVETQYF | TGTGCCAGCAGTAACACGGACAGGGTTGAGACCCAGTACTTC
. | TRBJ1-6 | TRBV11-3 | once | CASSIGTTSPLHF | TGTGCCAGCAGCATAGGGACAACTTCACCCCTCCACTTT
TRBD1 | TRBJ1-3 | TRBV5-1 | . | CASSQGQGNGNTIYF | TGCGCCAGCAGCCAGGGACAGGGGAATGGAAACACCATATATTTT
TRBD2 | TRBJ2-5 | TRBV28 | . | CASSAYVAGGRETQYF | TGTGCCAGCAGTGCGTATGTGGCGGGGGGTCGGGAGACCCAGTACTTC
. | TRBJ1-2 | TRBV10-3 | . | CAISESGRDYGYTF | TGTGCCATCAGTGAGTCGGGCCGAGACTATGGCTACACCTTC
TRBD1 | TRBJ1-2 | TRBV7-2 | . | CASSFDRPSRTGPAEGYTF | TGTGCCAGCAGCTTTGACCGTCCATCAAGGACAGGGCCTGCGGAGGGCTACACCTTC
. | TRBJ2-2 | TRBV3-1/TRBV3-2 | . | CASSHRPNANTGELFF | TGTGCCAGCAGCCATCGACCTAACGCGAACACCGGGGAGCTGTTTTTT